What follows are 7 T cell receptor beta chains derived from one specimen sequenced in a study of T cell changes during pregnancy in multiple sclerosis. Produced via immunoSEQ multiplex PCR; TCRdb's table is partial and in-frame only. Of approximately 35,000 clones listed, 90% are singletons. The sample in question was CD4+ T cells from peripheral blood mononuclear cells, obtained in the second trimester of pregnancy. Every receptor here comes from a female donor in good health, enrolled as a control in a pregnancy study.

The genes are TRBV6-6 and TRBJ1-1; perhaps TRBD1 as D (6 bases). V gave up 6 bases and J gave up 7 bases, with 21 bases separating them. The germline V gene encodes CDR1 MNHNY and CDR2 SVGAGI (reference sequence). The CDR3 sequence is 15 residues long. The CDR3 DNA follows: TGTGCCAGCAGAAGACTGTCGGGGGGGCAAGGTGAAGCTTTCTTT. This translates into CASRRLSGGQGEAFF.

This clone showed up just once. CDR3 bases: TGTGCTAGTGCACAGGGGGTCTCTGGAAACACCATATATTTT. It codes for CASAQGVSGNTIYF. The genes are TRBV12-5 and TRBJ1-3, with 8 bases that match TRBD1. The germline V gene has CDR1 LGHNT and CDR2 FRNRAP. J lost 0 bases, V lost 7 bases, and 2 bases had no gene match. The CDR3 runs to 14 residues.

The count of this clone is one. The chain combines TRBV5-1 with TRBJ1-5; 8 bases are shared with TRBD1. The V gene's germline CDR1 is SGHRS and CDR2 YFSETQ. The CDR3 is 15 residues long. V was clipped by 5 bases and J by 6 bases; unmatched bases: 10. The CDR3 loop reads CASREGAGGSQPQHF. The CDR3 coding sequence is TGCGCCAGCAGGGAGGGTGCAGGGGGCAGTCAGCCCCAGCATTTT.

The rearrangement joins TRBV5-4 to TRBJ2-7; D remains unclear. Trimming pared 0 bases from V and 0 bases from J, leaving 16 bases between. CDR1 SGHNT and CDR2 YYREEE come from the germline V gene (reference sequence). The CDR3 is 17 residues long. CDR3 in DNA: TGTGCCAGCAGCTTGGCCGGCGGCAGTTCAATCTCCTACGAGCAGTACTTC. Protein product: CASSLAGGSSISYEQYF.

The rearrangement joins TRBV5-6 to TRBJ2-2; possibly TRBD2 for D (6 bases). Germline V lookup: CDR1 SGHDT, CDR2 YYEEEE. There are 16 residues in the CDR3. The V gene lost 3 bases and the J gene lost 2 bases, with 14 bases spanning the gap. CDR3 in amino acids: CASSWGSGTNTGELFF. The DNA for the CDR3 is TGTGCCAGCAGCTGGGGTAGCGGAACAAACACCGGGGAGCTGTTTTTT.

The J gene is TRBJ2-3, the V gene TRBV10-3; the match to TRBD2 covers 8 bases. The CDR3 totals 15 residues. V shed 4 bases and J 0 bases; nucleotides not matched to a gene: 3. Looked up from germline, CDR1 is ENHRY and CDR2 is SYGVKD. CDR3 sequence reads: CAISGLAGSTDTQYF. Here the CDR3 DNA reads TGTGCCATCAGTGGGCTAGCGGGTAGCACAGATACGCAGTATTTT.

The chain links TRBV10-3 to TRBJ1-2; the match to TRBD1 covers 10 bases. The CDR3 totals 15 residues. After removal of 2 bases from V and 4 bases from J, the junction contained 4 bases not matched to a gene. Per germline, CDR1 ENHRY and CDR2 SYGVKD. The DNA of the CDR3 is TGTGCCATCAGTGAGGCGACAGGGGGCCTCTATGGCTACACCTTC. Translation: CAISEATGGLYGYTF.